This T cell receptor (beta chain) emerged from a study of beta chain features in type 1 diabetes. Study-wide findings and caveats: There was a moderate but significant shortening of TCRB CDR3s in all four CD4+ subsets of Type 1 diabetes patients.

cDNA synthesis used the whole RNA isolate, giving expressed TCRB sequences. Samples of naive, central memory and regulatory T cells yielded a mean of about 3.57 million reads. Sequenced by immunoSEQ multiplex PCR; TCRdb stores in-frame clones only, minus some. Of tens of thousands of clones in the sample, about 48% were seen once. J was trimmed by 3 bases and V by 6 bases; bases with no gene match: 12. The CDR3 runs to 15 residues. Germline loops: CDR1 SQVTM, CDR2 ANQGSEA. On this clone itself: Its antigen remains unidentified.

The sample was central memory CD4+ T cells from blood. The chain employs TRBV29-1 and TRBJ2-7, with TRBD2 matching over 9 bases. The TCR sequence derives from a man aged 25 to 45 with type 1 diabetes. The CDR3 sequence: CSVRKGASGDYEQYF. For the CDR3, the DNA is TGCAGCGTCAGAAAGGGGGCTAGCGGGGACTACGAGCAGTACTTC.